This TCR beta chain comes out of a study of T cell responses to AZD1222 COVID-19 vaccine. Study-wide findings and caveats: It was only after the peak T cell response that any repertoires were sampled. Donors were chiefly white British, with a greater number of females, and clonal diversity was perhaps underestimated.

The repertoire was sequenced with immunoSEQ multiplex PCR; TCRdb's copy has only in-frame clones and lacks some. The repertoire has approximately 120,000 clones, 70% to 85% of them found once; the top ten carry 27%. About this clone: Its target is unknown.

The sample consisted of peripheral blood, taken 28 days after the second AZD1222 dose. The sequence derives from an adult who received the AZD1222 COVID-19 vaccine.

The CDR3 sequence is CSVLYDRNTEAFF. In DNA, the CDR3 is TGCAGCGTCCTTTATGACAGAAACACTGAAGCTTTCTTT. The V gene is TRBV29-1, the J gene TRBJ1-1; D is perhaps TRBD1 (5 bases). The V gene's germline CDR1 is SQVTM and CDR2 ANQGSEA. Trimming removed 6 bases from V and 2 bases from J, with 13 bases in between. The CDR3 is 13 amino acids.